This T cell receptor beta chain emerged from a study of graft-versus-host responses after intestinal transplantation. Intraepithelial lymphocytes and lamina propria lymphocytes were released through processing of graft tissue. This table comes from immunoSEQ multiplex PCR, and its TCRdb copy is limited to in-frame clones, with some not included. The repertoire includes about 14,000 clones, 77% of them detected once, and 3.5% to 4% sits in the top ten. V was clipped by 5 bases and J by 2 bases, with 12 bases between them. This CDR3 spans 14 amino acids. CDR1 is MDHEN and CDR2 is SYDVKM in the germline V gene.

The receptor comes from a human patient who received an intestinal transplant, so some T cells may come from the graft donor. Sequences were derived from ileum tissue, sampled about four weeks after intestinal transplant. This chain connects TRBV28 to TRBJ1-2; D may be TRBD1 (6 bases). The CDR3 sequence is CASSSHQGNYGYTF. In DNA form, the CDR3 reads TGTGCCAGCAGTAGCCACCAGGGGAACTATGGCTACACCTTC.